This T cell receptor beta chain was retrieved from a study of lung T cells in sarcoidosis with Löfgren's syndrome. Study-wide context: Sarcoidosis features CD4+ T cell accumulation in bronchoalveolar lavage fluid.

TCRdb re-analysed the reads in MiXCR, keeping a single row per CDR3 protein. The sample shows around 9,300 distinct CDR3 sequences, roughly 21% of them seen only once. Study-wide results and caveats: Löfgren's syndrome patients reportedly showed greatest TRAV12-1 and TRBV2 expansion versus controls. Multiple Löfgren's syndrome patients reportedly shared TRAV12-1 and TRBV2 CDR3 motifs, suggesting public CD4+ TCRs. In alpha-beta pairs, TRAV12-1 favored TRBV2, and their CDR3s were homologous.

The CDR3 has 14 residues. V was clipped by 6 bases and J by 3 bases, with 12 bases between them. Per germline, CDR1 SNHLY and CDR2 FYNNEI. Of note for this clonotype: What it binds is not known.

The TCR sequence derives from a human donor with sarcoidosis (Löfgren's syndrome or another form), or a control subject (not recorded which). The rearrangement joins TRBV2 to TRBJ1-3; tentatively, D is TRBD1 (5 bases). Sequenced sample: CD4+ T cells from bronchoalveolar lavage fluid. The CDR3 spells CASSLETVGNTIYF. As DNA, the CDR3 is TGTGCCAGCAGCTTGGAGACAGTTGGAAACACCATATATTTT.